Below are 27 T cell receptor beta chains sequenced from a single sample in a study of cytomegalovirus exposure and HLA in healthy donors (dated by TCRdb to about 2017). Library preparation employed the immunoSEQ multiplex PCR assay. TCRdb limited this immuneACCESS table to in-frame rearrangements with V and J called. A share of clones is missing; checked studies link under half to unresolved V genes, and the rest is unexplained. This sample has around 140,000 clones in its table, and about 87% of those were observed once. Of the sample, less than 5.5% is held by the ten largest clones. Sequencing was carried out using PBMCs. All receptors come from a man aged 18 to 29 in good health and CMV-seropositive.

The chain carries TRBV5-8 and TRBJ2-7, with 13 bases lining up with TRBD2. The germline CDR1 and CDR2 sequences are SGHTS and YDEGEE. J lost 6 bases, V lost 4 bases, and 7 bases had no gene match. The CDR3 contains 15 residues. The CDR3 loop reads CASSPPGLAGLEQYF. The CDR3 DNA is TGTGCCAGCAGCCCACCGGGACTAGCGGGACTCGAGCAGTACTTC. The complete variable domain, with remaining parts taken from reference TRBV5-8 and TRBJ2-7, reads EAGVTQSPTHLIKTRGQQATLRCSPISGHTSVYWYQQALGLGLQFLLWYDEGEERNRGNFPPRFSGRQFPNYSSELNVNALELEDSALYLCASSPPGLAGLEQYFGPGTRLTVT.

This clone was counted a single time. The chain couples TRBV14 to TRBJ2-1, with D tentatively TRBD2 (6 bases). The CDR3 has 13 residues. From germline, CDR1 is SGHDN and CDR2 FVKESK. V was shortened by 5 bases and J by 15 bases, with 20 bases between the two germline ends. The CDR3 sequence: CASSNGLHPSPFF. In DNA, the CDR3 is TGTGCCAGCAGCAATGGACTACATCCTTCGCCGTTCTTC.

The chain employs TRBV5-4 and TRBJ1-5; 8 bases match TRBD1. The ends lost 1 base at V and 6 bases at J; junction bases unmatched: 0. In germline, CDR1 is SGHNT, CDR2 YYREEE (reference sequence). The CDR3 loop spans 13 amino acids. The CDR3 here is CASSLQGAQPQHF. The CDR3 bases are TGTGCCAGCAGCTTGCAGGGGGCTCAGCCCCAGCATTTT.

The rearrangement uses TRBV15 and TRBJ2-1, with 8 bases aligning to TRBD2. The CDR3 sequence is 17 residues long. Germline values: CDR1 LNHNV, CDR2 YYDKDF (reference sequence). V was pared by 3 bases and J by 3 bases, with 10 bases of the junction left unmatched. The CDR3 nucleotides are TGTGCCACCAGCAGGTCCCGCACTAGCGGCCTCTACAATGAGCAGTTCTTC. Translating gives CATSRSRTSGLYNEQFF.

The chain employs TRBV27 and TRBJ2-6; TRBD1 aligns across 7 bases. Losses at the gene ends were 6 bases for V and 2 bases for J; bases not matched to a gene: 10. Germline CDR1 MNHEY, CDR2 SMNVEV (reference sequence). The CDR3 has 17 residues. The CDR3 DNA reads as TGTGCCAGCAGCCGAGGACAGGAGGTCACTGGGGCCAACGTCCTGACTTTC. Translated, it gives CASSRGQEVTGANVLTF.

The CDR3, as DNA: TGCGCCAGCAGCTTAACAACAGGGTCCTATGGCTACACCTTC. Encoded protein: CASSLTTGSYGYTF. The chain recombines TRBV5-1 with TRBJ1-2; a possible D gene is TRBD1 (6 bases). The CDR3 covers 14 residues. CDR1 is SGHRS and CDR2 is YFSETQ in the germline V gene. V was shortened by 2 bases and J by 4 bases, with 12 bases between the two germline ends.

This clone was seen once. The chain carries TRBV9 and TRBJ1-1; the D gene is possibly TRBD1 (5 bases). The V and J ends lost 0 bases and 4 bases respectively, with 7 bases between them. CDR3 length: 13 amino acids. Germline V gene lookup returns CDR1 SGDLS and CDR2 YYNGEE. CDR3 residues: CASSVGQSTEAFF. The CDR3, as DNA: TGTGCCAGCAGCGTAGGACAGAGCACTGAAGCTTTCTTT.

The genes are TRBV18 and TRBJ2-7; D is undetermined. The CDR3 sequence is 14 residues long. Germline assignment: CDR1 KGHSH and CDR2 LQKENI. Trimming left V 0 bases short and J 3 bases short, with 9 bases between. The CDR3 region has the DNA TGTGCCAGCTCACCACCGGCGGCTATCTACGAGCAGTACTTC. This gives the protein CASSPPAAIYEQYF.

The CDR3 spells CASSFQGGEGQPQHF. The CDR3 nucleotides read TGTGCCAGCAGCTTCCAGGGGGGCGAGGGTCAGCCCCAGCATTTT. The rearrangement links TRBV11-2 to TRBJ1-5, with 7 positions matching TRBD1. The V gene's germline CDR1 is SGHAT and CDR2 FQNNGV. With V trimmed by 3 bases and J by 6 bases, 8 bases remained unmatched. The CDR3 consists of 15 residues.

The V gene is TRBV19, the J gene TRBJ1-5; D remains unclear. This CDR3 comprises 14 residues. The germline CDR1 and CDR2 sequences are LNHDA and SQIVND (reference sequence). Between the trimmed V and J ends, which lost 2 bases and 2 bases, there was a span of 7 bases. The CDR3 here is CASSISRGNQPQHF. The DNA for the CDR3 is TGTGCCAGTAGTATAAGTAGAGGCAATCAGCCCCAGCATTTT.

The chain employs TRBV28 and TRBJ1-4; TRBD1 matches at 9 bases. Germline loops: CDR1 MDHEN, CDR2 SYDVKM. After removal of 6 bases from V and 5 bases from J, the junction contained 4 bases not matched to a gene. The CDR3 runs to 14 residues. CDR3 protein: CASSEDRGNEKLFF. The CDR3 bases are TGTGCCAGCAGCGAGGACAGGGGAAATGAAAAACTGTTTTTT. Using reference TRBV28 and TRBJ1-4 for the parts outside the CDR3, the full variable domain is DVKVTQSSRYLVKRTGEKVFLECVQDMDHENMFWYRQDPGLGLRLIYFSYDVKMKEKGDIPEGYSVSREKKERFSLILESASTNQTSMYLCASSEDRGNEKLFFGSGTQLSVL.

The chain has TRBV6-6 and TRBJ1-1, with 12 bases fitting TRBD1. CDR1 and CDR2 from the germline V gene are MNHNY and SVGAGI (reference sequence). This CDR3 has 14 residues. The V and J ends lost 5 bases and 5 bases, in that order; junction bases with no gene match: 3. CDR3 coding DNA: TGTGCCAGCAGTACGGGACAGGGGGCTACTGAAGCTTTCTTT. Its protein is CASSTGQGATEAFF.

This chain connects TRBV7-9 to TRBJ1-5, with D perhaps TRBD1 (6 bases). CDR3 length: 13 residues. V was trimmed by 5 bases and J by 6 bases, leaving 11 bases between them. Germline V gene sequence: CDR1 SEHNR, CDR2 FQNEAQ (reference sequence). CDR3 DNA: TGTGCCAGCAGCGGAGTGGGGGCTCAGCCCCAGCATTTT. This gives the protein CASSGVGAQPQHF.

V gene TRBV7-9 combines with J gene TRBJ2-5; a weak D match, TRBD1 (6 bases). V was trimmed by 2 bases and J by 1 base, leaving 8 bases between them. CDR3 size: 14 residues. Germline CDR1 is SEHNR and CDR2 is FQNEAQ (reference sequence). CDR3 loop: CASSLRDIQETQYF. The CDR3, as DNA: TGTGCCAGCAGCTTACGGGACATCCAAGAGACCCAGTACTTC. Drawing the rest from reference TRBV7-9 and TRBJ2-5, the complete variable domain is DTGVSQNPRHKITKRGQNVTFRCDPISEHNRLYWYRQTLGQGPEFLTYFQNEAQLEKSRLLSDRFSAERPKGSFSTLEIQRTEQGDSAMYLCASSLRDIQETQYFGPGTRLLVL.

The rearrangement joins TRBV7-6 to TRBJ2-5, with D tentatively TRBD2 (5 bases). Trimming stripped 7 bases from V and 2 bases from J, with 14 bases between. Germline-derived CDR1 and CDR2 are SGHVS and FNYEAQ. The CDR3 runs 14 residues. CDR3 DNA: TGTGCCAGCACCCAGAGCGGACCACAAGAGACCCAGTACTTC. Its translation is CASTQSGPQETQYF.

With respect to this clone: Other DNA sequences in the sample encode the same CDR3. The chain is built from TRBV7-2 and TRBJ2-3; D unclear. CDR3 length equals 12 residues. CDR1 is SGHTA, CDR2 FQGNSA, per germline. Trimming cost V 2 bases and J 3 bases, with 3 bases left between them. The CDR3 nucleotides read TGTGCCAGCAGCTTATATACAGATACGCAGTATTTT. It codes for CASSLYTDTQYF.

The chain employs TRBV19 and TRBJ1-5, with 9 nucleotides matching TRBD1. The CDR3 contains 15 residues. Losses at the gene ends were 3 bases for V and 10 bases for J; bases not matched to a gene: 10. CDR1 is LNHDA and CDR2 is SQIVND in the germline V gene (reference sequence). The CDR3 loop is CASSMSGQGTRPQHF. In DNA, the CDR3 is TGTGCCAGTAGTATGTCGGGACAGGGTACCAGACCCCAGCATTTT.

The CDR3: CASSTFQGAGELFF. The CDR3, as DNA: TGTGCCAGCAGCACCTTCCAGGGGGCCGGGGAGCTGTTTTTT. The J gene is TRBJ2-2, the V gene TRBV2, with 7 bases lining up with TRBD1. Germline lookup yields CDR1 SNHLY and CDR2 FYNNEI. J gave up 6 bases and V 6 bases, and 7 bases lay outside the gene matches. The CDR3 loop spans 14 amino acids.

The genes are TRBV12-5 and TRBJ2-3, with TRBD2 as a possible D gene (6 bases). Looked up from germline, CDR1 is LGHNT and CDR2 is FRNRAP. The CDR3 spans 15 residues. Between the trimmed V and J ends, which lost 0 bases and 5 bases, there was a span of 12 bases. The CDR3 sequence: CASGLVTGVVDTQYF. For the CDR3, the DNA is TGTGCTAGTGGTTTGGTAACGGGGGTGGTAGATACGCAGTATTTT.

This clone was detected a few times. The chain couples TRBV7-8 to TRBJ2-7, with a weak D call TRBD2 (6 bases). The CDR3 spans 12 residues. V lost 0 bases to trimming and J lost 7 bases, with 7 bases between them. Germline CDR1 SGHVS, CDR2 FQNEAQ. CDR3 protein: CASSLAGREQYF. The CDR3 region has the DNA TGTGCCAGCAGCTTAGCAGGGAGGGAGCAGTACTTC.

This chain connects TRBV6-5 to TRBJ1-1, with 9 bases matching TRBD1. Trimming removed 6 bases from V and 6 bases from J; junction bases left unmatched: 2. Looked up from germline, CDR1 is MNHEY and CDR2 is SVGAGI. The CDR3 contains 12 residues. The CDR3 bases are TGTGCCAGCAGGGGACAGGGATCTGAAGCTTTCTTT. Its protein product is CASRGQGSEAFF.

The rearrangement uses TRBV27 and TRBJ2-7, with 7 bases matching TRBD2. Germline CDR1 and CDR2: MNHEY and SMNVEV (reference sequence). The CDR3 has 13 amino acids. Trimming removed 6 bases from V and 2 bases from J; junction bases left unmatched: 4. DNA for the CDR3: TGTGCCAGCAGCCTGGGGACTACCTACGAGCAGTACTTC. It codes for CASSLGTTYEQYF.

The chain has TRBV14 and TRBJ2-5, with D possibly matching TRBD2 (6 bases). CDR3 length equals 12 residues. Trimming stripped 4 bases from V and 5 bases from J, with 8 bases between. From germline, CDR1 is SGHDN and CDR2 FVKESK. The CDR3 nucleotides are TGTGCCAGCAGCCCGCGGGGTGAGACCCAGTACTTC. This codes for CASSPRGETQYF.

J is TRBJ2-5 and V is TRBV6-6; weak D call: TRBD1 (6 bases). V was shortened by 6 bases and J by 3 bases, with 14 bases between the two germline ends. Looked up from germline, CDR1 is MNHNY and CDR2 is SVGAGI (reference sequence). This CDR3 spans 14 amino acids. The CDR3 is CASRATRDKETQYF. CDR3 DNA: TGTGCCAGCAGAGCTACTCGGGACAAAGAGACCCAGTACTTC.

The V and J genes are TRBV28 and TRBJ1-1, with 8 nucleotides matching TRBD1. Losses at the gene ends were 6 bases for V and 5 bases for J; bases not matched to a gene: 11. The CDR3 is 15 amino acids. Germline CDR1 reads MDHEN; CDR2 reads SYDVKM. In nucleotides, the CDR3 is TGTGCCAGCAGGGGAAGCCAGGGGGCTTTAACTGAAGCTTTCTTT. Amino acid sequence: CASRGSQGALTEAFF.

This clone occurred a few times. This rearrangement joins TRBV9 to TRBJ2-1; the D gene is possibly TRBD2 (5 bases). The CDR3 is 12 amino acids. Per the germline V gene, CDR1 is SGDLS and CDR2 is YYNGEE. The germline V and J ends were trimmed by 1 base and 7 bases, with 6 bases remaining between them. CDR3 region: CASSVSGNEQFF. The CDR3 DNA sequence: TGTGCCAGCAGCGTATCGGGGAATGAGCAGTTCTTC.

The V gene is TRBV29-1, the J gene TRBJ2-7, with D perhaps TRBD2 (6 bases). This CDR3 has 14 residues. V was cut by 2 bases and J by 3 bases, with 14 bases left in between. Germline CDR1 is SQVTM and CDR2 is ANQGSEA. Here the CDR3 reads CSVERVGGDYEQYF. As DNA, the CDR3 is TGCAGCGTTGAAAGAGTTGGCGGGGACTACGAGCAGTACTTC.